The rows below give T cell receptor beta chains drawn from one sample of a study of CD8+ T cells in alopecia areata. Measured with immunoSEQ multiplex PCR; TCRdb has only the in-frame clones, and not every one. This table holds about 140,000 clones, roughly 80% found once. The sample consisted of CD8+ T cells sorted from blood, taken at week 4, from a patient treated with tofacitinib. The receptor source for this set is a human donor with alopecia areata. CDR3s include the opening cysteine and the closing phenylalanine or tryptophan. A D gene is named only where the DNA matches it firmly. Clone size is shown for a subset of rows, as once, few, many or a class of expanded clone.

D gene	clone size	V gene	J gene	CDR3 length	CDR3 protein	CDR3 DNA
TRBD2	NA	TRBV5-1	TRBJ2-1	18	CASSDPWTSGGSYNEQFF	TGCGCCAGCAGCGACCCTTGGACTAGCGGGGGCTCCTACAATGAGCAGTTCTTC
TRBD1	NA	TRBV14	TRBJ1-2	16	CASSEDGTDPNYGYTF	TGTGCCAGCAGCGAAGACGGGACAGACCCTAACTATGGCTACACCTTC
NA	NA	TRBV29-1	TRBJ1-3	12	CSVDDGLNTIYF	TGCAGCGTAGATGATGGACTAAACACCATATATTTT
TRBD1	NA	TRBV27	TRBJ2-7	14	CASSQGQYSYEQYF	TGTGCCAGCAGCCAGGGACAGTACTCCTACGAGCAGTACTTC
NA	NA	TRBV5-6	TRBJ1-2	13	CASSRGSHYGYTF	TGTGCCAGCAGTCGCGGCTCCCACTATGGCTACACCTTC
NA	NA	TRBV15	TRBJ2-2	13	CATSPLRTGELFF	TGTGCCACCAGCCCACTTCGGACCGGGGAGCTGTTTTTT
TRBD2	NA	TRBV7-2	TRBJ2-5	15	CASSLAGSTQETQYF	TGTGCCAGCAGCCTAGCGGGGAGCACCCAAGAGACCCAGTACTTC
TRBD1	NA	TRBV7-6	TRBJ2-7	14	CASSLADRDYEQYF	TGTGCCAGCAGCTTAGCGGACAGGGATTACGAGCAGTACTTC
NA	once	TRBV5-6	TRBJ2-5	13	CASSFGGAETQYF	TGTGCCAGCAGCTTTGGGGGGGCAGAGACCCAGTACTTC
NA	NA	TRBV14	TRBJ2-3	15	CASSQETYTGDTQYF	TGTGCCAGCAGCCAAGAGACCTACACGGGGGATACGCAGTATTTT
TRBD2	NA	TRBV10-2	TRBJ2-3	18	CASSVVLAGEFSTDTQYF	TGCGCCAGCAGTGTGGTTCTAGCGGGGGAGTTTAGCACAGATACGCAGTATTTT
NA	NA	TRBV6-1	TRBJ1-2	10	CASNLYGYTF	TGTGCCAGCAATCTCTATGGCTACACCTTC
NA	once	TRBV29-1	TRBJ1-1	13	CSVENTVNTEAFF	TGCAGCGTTGAAAATACAGTGAACACTGAAGCTTTCTTT
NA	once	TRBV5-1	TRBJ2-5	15	CASSLIPGPEETQYF	TGCGCCAGCAGCTTGATTCCGGGGCCGGAAGAGACCCAGTACTTC
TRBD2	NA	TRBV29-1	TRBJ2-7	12	CSVSGGSGEQYF	TGCAGCGTTTCCGGGGGGTCGGGGGAGCAGTACTTC
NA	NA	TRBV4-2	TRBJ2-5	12	CASSQDRSTQYF	TGTGCCAGCAGCCAAGATCGATCGACCCAGTACTTC
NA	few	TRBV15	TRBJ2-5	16	CATSREPTPGWETQYF	TGTGCCACCAGCAGAGAGCCGACTCCCGGGTGGGAGACCCAGTACTTC
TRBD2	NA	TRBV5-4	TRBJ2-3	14	CASSFSGGPDTQYF	TGTGCCAGCAGCTTTAGCGGGGGGCCAGATACGCAGTATTTT
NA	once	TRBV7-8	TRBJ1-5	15	CASTLSGGSNQPQHF	TGTGCCAGCACCCTTTCTGGGGGTAGCAATCAGCCCCAGCATTTT
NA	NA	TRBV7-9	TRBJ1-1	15	CASSSPGRRNTEAFF	TGTGCCAGCAGCTCCCCGGGACGGCGGAACACTGAAGCTTTCTTT
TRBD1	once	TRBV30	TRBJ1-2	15	CAWRPRGQGAWGYTF	TGTGCCTGGAGACCCCGGGGACAGGGGGCATGGGGCTACACCTTC
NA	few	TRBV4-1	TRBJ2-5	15	CASSQDPQWAGTQYF	TGCGCCAGCAGCCAAGATCCTCAATGGGCGGGGACCCAGTACTTC
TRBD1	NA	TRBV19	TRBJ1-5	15	CASSISTGALQPQHF	TGTGCCAGTAGTATATCGACAGGGGCGCTTCAGCCCCAGCATTTT
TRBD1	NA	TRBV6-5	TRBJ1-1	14	CASSTGQGTTEAFF	TGTGCCAGCAGTACGGGACAGGGGACTACTGAAGCTTTCTTT
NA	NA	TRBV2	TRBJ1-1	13	CASQEMWNTEAFF	TGTGCCAGCCAGGAAATGTGGAACACTGAAGCTTTCTTT
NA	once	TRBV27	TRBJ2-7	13	CASSSTANYEQYF	TGTGCCAGCAGTTCGACAGCCAACTACGAGCAGTACTTC